The subject of this entry is one T cell receptor beta chain. What it binds is unknown. The junction differs from germline at one of its ends, possibly a read error. Germline V gene lookup returns CDR1 DFQATT and CDR2 SNEGSKA (reference sequence). The CDR3 length is 11 residues. The data are from a study of T cell responses to AZD1222 COVID-19 vaccine. Study conclusions and caveats: Donors were chiefly white British, with a greater number of females, and clonal diversity was perhaps underestimated. Only a handful of people who got AZD1222 tested seropositive at baseline. Unmutated regions of variants are reportedly targeted by nearly half of spike-specific TCRs.

Profiling relied on immunoSEQ multiplex PCR, and the TCRdb table lists in-frame clones only, not all of them. This table holds over 110,000 clones, 75% to 95% found once. This receptor was taken from an adult in good health. The sequencing used peripheral blood, collected on day 0 of AZD1222 vaccination. The chain carries TRBV20-1 and TRBJ1-6; no reliable D call. As DNA, the CDR3 is TGCAGTGCGAGAGAAAATTCACCCCTCCACTTT. Its translation: CSARENSPLHF.